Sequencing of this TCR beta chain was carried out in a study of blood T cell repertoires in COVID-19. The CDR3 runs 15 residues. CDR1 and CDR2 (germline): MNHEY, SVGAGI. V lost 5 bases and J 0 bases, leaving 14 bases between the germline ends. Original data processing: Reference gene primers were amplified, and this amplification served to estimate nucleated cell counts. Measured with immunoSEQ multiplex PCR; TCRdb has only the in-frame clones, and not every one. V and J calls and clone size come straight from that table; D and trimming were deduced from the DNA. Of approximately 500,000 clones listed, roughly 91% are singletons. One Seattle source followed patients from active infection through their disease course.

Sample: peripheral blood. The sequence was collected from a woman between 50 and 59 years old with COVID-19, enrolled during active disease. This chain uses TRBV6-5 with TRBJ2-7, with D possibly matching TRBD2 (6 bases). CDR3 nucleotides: TGTGCCAGCAGTATCGCGGGGTTTAACTCCTACGAGCAGTACTTC. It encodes CASSIAGFNSYEQYF.